This is a list of T cell receptor beta chains from one sample in a study of cytotoxic CD8 clonotypes in ibrutinib-treated CLL. Libraries were prepared by immunoSEQ multiplex PCR; TCRdb keeps only in-frame clonotypes and omits some of them. The sample holds 190,000 or so clones, 72% seen once. The sample in question was PBMCs, obtained after 24 months of ibrutinib treatment. Every receptor here comes from a human donor with chronic lymphocytic leukemia. Both conserved end residues are part of each CDR3. A D gene is named only where the DNA matches it firmly. For some rows the clone size is stated as once, few or many, or as a class when expanded; others skip it.

CDR3 DNA	CDR3 protein	D gene	clone size	V gene	J gene
TGTGCTAGCAGCTTTGGTCCCTCTACTCACAATGAGCAGTTCTTC	CASSFGPSTHNEQFF	NA	NA	TRBV7-7	TRBJ2-1
TGTGCCAGCAGCTCAAGGGGGCGCGAAGCTTTCTTT	CASSSRGREAFF	TRBD1	few	TRBV28	TRBJ1-1
TGTGCCAGCAGCCAGACACTCGGGACTAGCCTTGGTAATGAGCAGTTCTTC	CASSQTLGTSLGNEQFF	TRBD2	NA	TRBV4-2	TRBJ2-1
TGTGCCAGCAGCTTAGCTCTGGGCAGGAACACTGAAGCTTTCTTT	CASSLALGRNTEAFF	NA	NA	TRBV7-9	TRBJ1-1
TGCGCCAGCAGCCAACTCAATAGCGGGAGGGGGCATGAGCAGTTCTTC	CASSQLNSGRGHEQFF	TRBD2	NA	TRBV4-1	TRBJ2-1
TGTGCTAGTGGTTTGGTACACCACGAGCAGTACTTC	CASGLVHHEQYF	NA	NA	TRBV12-5	TRBJ2-7
TGCGCCAGCAGCGGACAGGGTAAAGAGACCCAGTACTTC	CASSGQGKETQYF	TRBD1	NA	TRBV4-1	TRBJ2-5
TGTGCCAGCAGCCCCCCCTCTAGCGGGAGACTCTACGAGCAGTACTTC	CASSPPSSGRLYEQYF	TRBD2	NA	TRBV4-2	TRBJ2-7
TGTGCCAGTAGCCATGGGGACAGGGGCTATGGCTACACCTTC	CASSHGDRGYGYTF	TRBD1	NA	TRBV19	TRBJ1-2
TGTGCCAGCAGTTTATTCGGACTAGCGGGAAATGAGCAGTTCTTC	CASSLFGLAGNEQFF	TRBD2	NA	TRBV27	TRBJ2-1
TGCGCCAGCAGCCAAGATCCTGGGATTGGAAACATTCAGTACTTC	CASSQDPGIGNIQYF	NA	few	TRBV4-1	TRBJ2-4
TGTGCCAGCAGCCCAAGACTAGCGGGAACAGATACGCAGTATTTT	CASSPRLAGTDTQYF	TRBD2	NA	TRBV7-2	TRBJ2-3
TGTGCCAGCAGCAACCGGGAGTACACCTACGAGCAGTACTTC	CASSNREYTYEQYF	NA	NA	TRBV21-1	TRBJ2-7
TGTGCCAGCAGCGTTGGGCAGGGAGGTAGCTATGGCTACACCTTC	CASSVGQGGSYGYTF	NA	once	TRBV9	TRBJ1-2
TGTGCCAGCAGCTTCGGGTTCTTTATATGGGCCTATAACTATGGCTACACCTTC	CASSFGFFIWAYNYGYTF	NA	NA	TRBV7-2	TRBJ1-2
TGTGCCAGCGCCAGTGGGTGGACATCAGATACGCAGTATTTT	CASASGWTSDTQYF	NA	NA	TRBV27	TRBJ2-3
TGTGCCATCAGCGACCACAGGGGTGCGAACGAGCAGTACTTC	CAISDHRGANEQYF	TRBD1	once	TRBV10-3	TRBJ2-7
TGTGCCAGCAGCTCCCCCACTAGCTCACCGAACACCGGGGAGCTGTTTTTT	CASSSPTSSPNTGELFF	NA	NA	TRBV5-4	TRBJ2-2
TGTGCCAGCAGCTTAGTTGCGGGGGCAGATACGCAGTATTTT	CASSLVAGADTQYF	TRBD2	NA	TRBV7-6	TRBJ2-3
TGCGCCAGCAGCCGGATACCGACGGGCGGGAGGGGTACTAGCACAGATACGCAGTATTTT	CASSRIPTGGRGTSTDTQYF	TRBD2	NA	TRBV4-1	TRBJ2-3
TGTGCCAGCAGCGGAGGACTAGTTTGGGAGCAGTACTTC	CASSGGLVWEQYF	TRBD2	NA	TRBV7-2	TRBJ2-7
TGTGCCAGCAGCTTACCCGGGCTTACATACAATGAGCAGTTCTTC	CASSLPGLTYNEQFF	NA	NA	TRBV7-9	TRBJ2-1
TGTGCCAGCAGTTTTGCGGCAGAATTATATAGCAATCAGCCCCAGCATTTT	CASSFAAELYSNQPQHF	NA	NA	TRBV27	TRBJ1-5
TGTGCCAGCAGCTTGTCACAGACGAACACTGAAGCTTTCTTT	CASSLSQTNTEAFF	NA	NA	TRBV5-4	TRBJ1-1
TGTGCCAGCAGCCCGGACAGGGATCAGCCCCAGCATTTT	CASSPDRDQPQHF	TRBD1	NA	TRBV14	TRBJ1-5
TGTGCCAGCAGTGTTTGGACAGGGATCGGCTACACCTTC	CASSVWTGIGYTF	TRBD1	NA	TRBV6-1	TRBJ1-2
TGTGCCAGCTCCACCTCACTAGCGGACTACAATGAGCAGTTCTTC	CASSTSLADYNEQFF	TRBD2	few	TRBV18	TRBJ2-1
TGCGCCAGCAGCCTGGGACAGGGGATGCTCTACGAGCAGTACTTC	CASSLGQGMLYEQYF	TRBD1	few	TRBV5-1	TRBJ2-7
TGTGCCAGCAGCTCTCAGAGTTACAATGAGCAGTTCTTC	CASSSQSYNEQFF	NA	NA	TRBV7-6	TRBJ2-1
TGTGCCAGCACGATGGGACCGGGACCAGCCTATGGCTACACCTTC	CASTMGPGPAYGYTF	NA	NA	TRBV6-5	TRBJ1-2
TGCGCCAGCAGCTGGGGACAGTCCGATACGGGAGGCTACACCTTC	CASSWGQSDTGGYTF	TRBD1	NA	TRBV5-1	TRBJ1-2
TGTGCCAGCAGCCCTCCCTTCCTAGCGGGCTCCTACGAGCAGTACTTC	CASSPPFLAGSYEQYF	TRBD2	NA	TRBV7-9	TRBJ2-7
TGTGCCAGCAGCTCGTATGGGGGGAGCACCGGGGAGCTGTTTTTT	CASSSYGGSTGELFF	NA	NA	TRBV7-3	TRBJ2-2
TGCAGCGCCGTGCGGACAGGGGGCTGGACTGAAGCTTTCTTT	CSAVRTGGWTEAFF	TRBD1	NA	TRBV29-1	TRBJ1-1
TGTGCCAGCAGCCACATTAGCGGGAGTGGGTCCTACGAGCAGTACTTC	CASSHISGSGSYEQYF	TRBD2	once	TRBV4-2	TRBJ2-7
TGTGCCAGCAGCGTAGATAGGGGCGGGATGTACCAAGAGACCCAGTACTTC	CASSVDRGGMYQETQYF	NA	NA	TRBV9	TRBJ2-5
TGCGCCAGCAGCACCGACCGAAACTATGGCTACACCTTC	CASSTDRNYGYTF	NA	NA	TRBV5-1	TRBJ1-2
TGTGCCAGCAGCTTGGACGGGGCCACTTACGAGCAGTACTTC	CASSLDGATYEQYF	NA	few	TRBV5-4	TRBJ2-7
TGTGCCAGCAGTTACAGAGAGAACGAGCCCCAGCATTTT	CASSYRENEPQHF	NA	few	TRBV6-6	TRBJ1-5
TGTGCCAGACGCCCTGGGACTACCAGAGGCAATGAGCAGTTCTTC	CARRPGTTRGNEQFF	TRBD2	NA	TRBV6-5	TRBJ2-1
TGTGCCTGGAGTCCCAAACAGCGCGGACAGCCCCAGCATTTT	CAWSPKQRGQPQHF	NA	NA	TRBV30	TRBJ1-5
TGTGCCAGCAGCCCATCGACGGGTATGAACACTGAAGCTTTCTTT	CASSPSTGMNTEAFF	NA	NA	TRBV7-8	TRBJ1-1
TGCGCCAGCAGCCCGGGGATCTCCTACAATGAGCAGTTCTTC	CASSPGISYNEQFF	NA	NA	TRBV5-1	TRBJ2-1
TGTGCCAGCAGCCCGAGGGGGCTAGCGGGATTGAACACCGGGGAGCTGTTTTTT	CASSPRGLAGLNTGELFF	TRBD2	few	TRBV7-3	TRBJ2-2
TGTGCCAGCTCACCACCCGGGACAGGGCTCAATGAGCAGTTCTTC	CASSPPGTGLNEQFF	TRBD1	NA	TRBV18	TRBJ2-1
TGCAGTGCTCTGTCAAACACTGAAGCTTTCTTT	CSALSNTEAFF	NA	NA	TRBV20-1	TRBJ1-1
TGCGCCAGCAGCCCTGACAGGACCTACGAGCAGTACTTC	CASSPDRTYEQYF	NA	NA	TRBV4-3	TRBJ2-7
TGTGCCAGCAGTTTGGGCACCCACTCCTACGAGCAGTACTTC	CASSLGTHSYEQYF	NA	few	TRBV4-2	TRBJ2-7
TGTGCCAGCATCTTTAGCGGGAGTGGCGATGAGCAGTTCTTC	CASIFSGSGDEQFF	TRBD2	NA	TRBV2	TRBJ2-1
TGTGCCAGCTCACCGTACGGGGAGCTGTTTTTT	CASSPYGELFF	NA	NA	TRBV18	TRBJ2-2
TGTGCCAGCAGCTTAGGAAATCGGGAGGGCCCCTACGAGCAGTACTTC	CASSLGNREGPYEQYF	TRBD2	NA	TRBV7-2	TRBJ2-7
TGTGCCAGCAGCGGATCCGGGACAGGGGCCTACGAGCAGTACTTC	CASSGSGTGAYEQYF	TRBD1	NA	TRBV13	TRBJ2-7
TGCAGCGTTGCAGGGGGGGGGAACTATGGCTACACCTTC	CSVAGGGNYGYTF	TRBD1	NA	TRBV29-1	TRBJ1-2
TGCGCCAGCAGCTCCGGACTAGCGGGAGTGTCAGATACGCAGTATTTT	CASSSGLAGVSDTQYF	TRBD2	once	TRBV5-1	TRBJ2-3
TGCGCCAGCAGCCAAGACTCCTACAATGAGCAGTTCTTC	CASSQDSYNEQFF	NA	NA	TRBV4-3	TRBJ2-1
TGCGCCAGCAGCCCTATGACTAGCGGGAGCAATGAGCAGTTCTTC	CASSPMTSGSNEQFF	TRBD2	NA	TRBV5-1	TRBJ2-1
TGCGCCAGCAGCCGCGGAGGGAGCGGGGAGACCCAGTACTTC	CASSRGGSGETQYF	NA	few	TRBV5-1	TRBJ2-5
TGTGCCAGCATCTTAGCGGGAGAAGAGACCCAGTACTTC	CASILAGEETQYF	TRBD2	NA	TRBV28	TRBJ2-5
TGTGCCAGCAGCGCCGTTGACAGCCCGAACACTGAAGCTTTCTTT	CASSAVDSPNTEAFF	NA	NA	TRBV7-3	TRBJ1-1
TGTGCCAGCAGGGGGCTGCCTGGAGAGACCCAGTACTTC	CASRGLPGETQYF	NA	NA	TRBV6-5	TRBJ2-5